The clone carrying this TCR beta chain was detected many times. Other DNA sequences in the same sample also yield this CDR3. The source of the sample is a study of blood T cell repertoires in COVID-19. Study information: Some COVID-19 samples were acute and others convalescent; all came from the United States, Italy and Spain.

Generated by immunoSEQ multiplex PCR, the TCRdb table keeps only in-frame clones and is missing some. Of approximately 200,000 clones listed, 88% are singletons. The CDR3 runs 14 residues. V lost 1 base, J lost 5 bases, and 4 bases stayed unmatched. Germline V CDR1 and CDR2: MNHNS, SASEGT. The chain combines TRBV6-1 with TRBJ2-7, with 8 bases fitting TRBD2. This TCR was recovered from a man between 18 and 29 years old with active or convalescent COVID-19. The sample was peripheral blood. CDR3 coding DNA: TGTGCCAGCAGTGAAGGTCGGGGGGGGGACGAGCAGTACTTC. This sequence encodes CASSEGRGGDEQYF.